The clone carrying this T cell receptor (beta chain) was observed many times. Its specificity is not known. This sample is part of a study of blood T cells in healthy people across ages. Overall study findings and caveats: When set beside aged donors, long-lived donors presented more naive CD4+ cells and higher diversity. Samples with more naive T cells showed higher observed beta diversity.

Per-sample yields of isolated PBMCs were at least 6 million. A second roughly 6 to 12 cycle PCR used barcoded and J-beta primers. Researchers report that a template-switch adaptor with 12 random nucleotides tagged each cDNA molecule. MiXCR, applied by TCRdb to the 5' RACE reads, yields one record per CDR3 protein. The sample consists of about 640,000 distinct CDR3 sequences, roughly three fifths of them appearing once. This receptor was obtained from a man in his 60s in good health. Sequences were obtained from blood.

The CDR3 sequence: CASSPPGLAVDTQYF. CDR3 DNA: TGCGCCAGCAGCCCCCCGGGACTAGCGGTAGATACGCAGTATTTT. The chain couples TRBV4-1 to TRBJ2-3; 11 bases agree with TRBD2. Germline V CDR1 and CDR2: MGHRA, YSYEKL. The CDR3 is made up of 15 amino acids. J lost 5 bases, V lost 4 bases, and 5 bases had no gene match.